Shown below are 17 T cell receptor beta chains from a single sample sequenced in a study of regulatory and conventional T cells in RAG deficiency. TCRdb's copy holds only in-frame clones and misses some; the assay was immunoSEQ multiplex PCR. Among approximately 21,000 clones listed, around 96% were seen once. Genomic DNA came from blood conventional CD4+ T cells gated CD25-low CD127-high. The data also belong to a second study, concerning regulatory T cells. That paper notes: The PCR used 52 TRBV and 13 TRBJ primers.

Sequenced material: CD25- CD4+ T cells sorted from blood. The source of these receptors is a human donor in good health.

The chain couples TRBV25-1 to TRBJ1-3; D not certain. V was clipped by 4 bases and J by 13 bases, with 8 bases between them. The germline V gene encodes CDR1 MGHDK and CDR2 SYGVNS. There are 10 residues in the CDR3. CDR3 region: CASSGQWIYF. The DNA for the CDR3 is TGTGCCAGCAGTGGGCAGTGGATATATTTT. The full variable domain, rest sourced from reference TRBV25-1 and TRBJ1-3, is EADIYQTPRYLVIGTGKKITLECSQTMGHDKMYWYQQDPGMELHLIHYSYGVNSTEKGDLSSESTVSRIRTEHFPLTLESARPSHTSQYLCASSGQWIYFGEGSWLTVV.

This chain's CDR3 is CASSGLRGGSTDTQYF. As DNA, the CDR3 is TGTGCCAGCAGTGGTCTGCGGGGGGGTAGCACAGATACGCAGTATTTT. The chain combines TRBV2 with TRBJ2-3; 9 bases map to TRBD2. The CDR3 extends over 16 amino acids. V dropped 4 bases and J dropped 0; count of bases not matched to a gene: 5. CDR1 SNHLY and CDR2 FYNNEI come from the germline V gene.

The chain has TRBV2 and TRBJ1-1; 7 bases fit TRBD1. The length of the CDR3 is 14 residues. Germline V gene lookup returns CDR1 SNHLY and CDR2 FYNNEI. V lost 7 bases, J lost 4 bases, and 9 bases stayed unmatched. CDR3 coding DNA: TGTGCCAGCAACATAGAGGGGGCAGGCACTGAAGCTTTCTTT. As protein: CASNIEGAGTEAFF.

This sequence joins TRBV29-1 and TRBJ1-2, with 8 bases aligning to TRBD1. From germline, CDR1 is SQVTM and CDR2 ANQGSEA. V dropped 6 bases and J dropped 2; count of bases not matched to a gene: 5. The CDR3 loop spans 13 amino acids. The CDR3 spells CSVGRTGNYGYTF. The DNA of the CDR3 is TGCAGCGTCGGGAGGACAGGGAACTATGGCTACACCTTC. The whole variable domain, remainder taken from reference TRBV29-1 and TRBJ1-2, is SAVISQKPSRDICQRGTSLTIQCQVDSQVTMMFWYRQQPGQSLTLIATANQGSEATYESGFVIDKFPISRPNLTFSTLTVSNMSPEDSSIYLCSVGRTGNYGYTFGSGTRLTVV.

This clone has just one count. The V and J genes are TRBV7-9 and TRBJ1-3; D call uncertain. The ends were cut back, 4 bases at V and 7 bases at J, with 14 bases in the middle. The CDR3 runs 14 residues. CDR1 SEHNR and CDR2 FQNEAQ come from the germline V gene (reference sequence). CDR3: CASSSGGKGNTIYF. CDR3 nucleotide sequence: TGTGCCAGCAGCTCGGGAGGGAAAGGGAACACCATATATTTT.

CDR3 loop: CASSPQGQGGNQPQHF. Here the CDR3 DNA reads TGTGCCAGTAGTCCTCAAGGACAGGGGGGGAATCAGCCCCAGCATTTT. The chain uses TRBV19 and TRBJ1-5, with TRBD1 identical over 10 bases. Germline trimming cut 5 bases from V and 4 bases from J; bases unmatched to any gene: 8. Germline CDR1 LNHDA, CDR2 SQIVND (reference sequence). CDR3 length: 16 amino acids.

CDR3 amino acids: CASSSGGWGTEAFF. For the CDR3, the DNA is TGTGCCAGCAGTTCAGGGGGATGGGGCACTGAAGCTTTCTTT. The chain has TRBV6-6 and TRBJ1-1; 7 positions match TRBD1. V lost 4 bases to trimming and J lost 4 bases; unmatched junction nucleotides: 6. Germline CDR1 reads MNHNY; CDR2 reads SVGAGI (reference sequence). This CDR3 spans 14 amino acids.

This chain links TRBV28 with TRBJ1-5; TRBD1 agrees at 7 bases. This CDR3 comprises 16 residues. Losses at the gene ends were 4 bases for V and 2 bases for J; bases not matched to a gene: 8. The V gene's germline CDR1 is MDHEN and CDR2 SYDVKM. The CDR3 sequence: CASSSSQGVGNQPQHF. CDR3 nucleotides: TGTGCCAGCAGTTCCTCCCAGGGGGTTGGCAATCAGCCCCAGCATTTT.

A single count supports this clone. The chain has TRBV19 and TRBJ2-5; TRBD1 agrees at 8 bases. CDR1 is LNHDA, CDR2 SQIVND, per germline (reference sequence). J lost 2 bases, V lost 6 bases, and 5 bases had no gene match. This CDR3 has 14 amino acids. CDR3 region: CASSHGQGQETQYF. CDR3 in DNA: TGTGCCAGTAGCCACGGACAGGGACAAGAGACCCAGTACTTC.

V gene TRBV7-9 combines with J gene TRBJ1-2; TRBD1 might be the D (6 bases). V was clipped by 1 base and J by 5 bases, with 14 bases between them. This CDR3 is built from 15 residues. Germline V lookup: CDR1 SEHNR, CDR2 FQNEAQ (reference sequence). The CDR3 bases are TGTGCCAGCAGCTTAGATGGGGGCCCGGGGTATGGCTACACCTTC. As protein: CASSLDGGPGYGYTF.

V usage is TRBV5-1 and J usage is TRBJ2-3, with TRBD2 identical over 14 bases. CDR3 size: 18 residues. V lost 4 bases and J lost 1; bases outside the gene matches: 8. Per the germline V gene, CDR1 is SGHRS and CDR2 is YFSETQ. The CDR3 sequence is CASSLPTSGGAGTDTQYF. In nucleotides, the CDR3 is TGCGCCAGCAGCCTACCGACTAGCGGGGGGGCGGGCACAGATACGCAGTATTTT. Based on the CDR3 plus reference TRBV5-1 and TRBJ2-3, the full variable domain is KAGVTQTPRYLIKTRGQQVTLSCSPISGHRSVSWYQQTPGQGLQFLFEYFSETQRNKGNFPGRFSGRQFSNSRSEMNVSTLELGDSALYLCASSLPTSGGAGTDTQYFGPGTRLTVL.

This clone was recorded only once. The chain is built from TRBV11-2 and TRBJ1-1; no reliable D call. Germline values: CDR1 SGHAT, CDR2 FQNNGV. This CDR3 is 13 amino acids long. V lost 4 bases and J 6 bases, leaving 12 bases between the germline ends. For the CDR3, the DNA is TGTGCCAGCAGCTCGCCCGGAGTCGCTGAAGCTTTCTTT. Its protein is CASSSPGVAEAFF.

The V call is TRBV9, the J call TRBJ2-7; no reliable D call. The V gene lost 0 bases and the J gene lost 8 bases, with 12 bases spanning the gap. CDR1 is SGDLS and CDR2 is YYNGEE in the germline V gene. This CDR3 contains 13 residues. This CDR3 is CASSVGGSYKQYF. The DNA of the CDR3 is TGTGCCAGCAGCGTAGGCGGAAGTTACAAGCAGTACTTC.

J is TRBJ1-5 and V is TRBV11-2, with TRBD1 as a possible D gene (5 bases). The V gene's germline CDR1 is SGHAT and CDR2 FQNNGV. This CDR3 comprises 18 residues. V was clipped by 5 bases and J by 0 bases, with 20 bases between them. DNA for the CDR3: TGTGCCAGCAGCGCATCCCTGGGGGGGGAATATAGCAATCAGCCCCAGCATTTT. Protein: CASSASLGGEYSNQPQHF.

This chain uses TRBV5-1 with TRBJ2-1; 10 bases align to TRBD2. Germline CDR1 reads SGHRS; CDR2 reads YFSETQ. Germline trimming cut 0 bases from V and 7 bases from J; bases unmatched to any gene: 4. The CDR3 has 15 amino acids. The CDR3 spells CASSLALSGGNEQFF. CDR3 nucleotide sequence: TGCGCCAGCAGCTTGGCGCTTAGCGGGGGGAATGAGCAGTTCTTC.

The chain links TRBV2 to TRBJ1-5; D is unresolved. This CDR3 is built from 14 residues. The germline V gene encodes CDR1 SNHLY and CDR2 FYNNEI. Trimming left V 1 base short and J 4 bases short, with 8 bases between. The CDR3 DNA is TGTGCCAGCAGTGAAGAGAGCAGGAATCAGCCCCAGCATTTT. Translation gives CASSEESRNQPQHF.

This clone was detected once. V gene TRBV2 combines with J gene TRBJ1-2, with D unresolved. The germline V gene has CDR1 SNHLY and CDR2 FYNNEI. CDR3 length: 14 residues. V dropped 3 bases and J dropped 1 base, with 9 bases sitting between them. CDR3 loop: CASSDQIHNYGYTF. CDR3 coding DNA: TGTGCCAGCAGTGACCAGATACATAACTATGGCTACACCTTC.